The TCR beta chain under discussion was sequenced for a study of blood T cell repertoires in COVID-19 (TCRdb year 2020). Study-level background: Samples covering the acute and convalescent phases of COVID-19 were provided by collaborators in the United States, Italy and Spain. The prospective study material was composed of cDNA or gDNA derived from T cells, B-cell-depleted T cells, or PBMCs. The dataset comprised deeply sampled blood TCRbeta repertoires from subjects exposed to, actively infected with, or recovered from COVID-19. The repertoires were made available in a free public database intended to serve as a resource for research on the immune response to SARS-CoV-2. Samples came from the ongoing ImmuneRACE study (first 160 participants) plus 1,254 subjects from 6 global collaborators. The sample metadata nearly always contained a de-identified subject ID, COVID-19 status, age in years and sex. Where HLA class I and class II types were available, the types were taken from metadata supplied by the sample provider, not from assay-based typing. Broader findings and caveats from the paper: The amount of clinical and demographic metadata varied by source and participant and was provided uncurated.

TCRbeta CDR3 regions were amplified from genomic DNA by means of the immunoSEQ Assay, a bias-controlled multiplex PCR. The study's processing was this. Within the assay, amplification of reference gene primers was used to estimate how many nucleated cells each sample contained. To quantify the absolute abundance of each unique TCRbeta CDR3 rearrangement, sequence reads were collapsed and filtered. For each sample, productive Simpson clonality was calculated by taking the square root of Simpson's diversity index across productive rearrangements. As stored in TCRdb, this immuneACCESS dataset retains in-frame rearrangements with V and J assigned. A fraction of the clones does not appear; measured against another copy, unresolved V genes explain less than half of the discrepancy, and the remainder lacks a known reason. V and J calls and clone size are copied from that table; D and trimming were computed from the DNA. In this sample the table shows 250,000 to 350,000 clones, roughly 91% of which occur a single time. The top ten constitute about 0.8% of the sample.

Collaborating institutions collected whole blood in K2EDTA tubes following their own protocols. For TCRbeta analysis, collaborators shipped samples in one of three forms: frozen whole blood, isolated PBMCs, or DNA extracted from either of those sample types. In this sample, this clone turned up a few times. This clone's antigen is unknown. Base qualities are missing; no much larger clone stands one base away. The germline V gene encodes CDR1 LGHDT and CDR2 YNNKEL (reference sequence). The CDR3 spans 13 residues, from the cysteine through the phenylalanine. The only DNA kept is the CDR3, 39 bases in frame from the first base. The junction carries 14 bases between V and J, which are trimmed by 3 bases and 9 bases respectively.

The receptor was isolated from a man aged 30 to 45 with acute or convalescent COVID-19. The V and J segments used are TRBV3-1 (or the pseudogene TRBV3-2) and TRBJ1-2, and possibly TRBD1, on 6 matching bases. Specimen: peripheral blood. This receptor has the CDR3 CASSHEGGRSYTF. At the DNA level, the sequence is TGTGCCAGCAGCCACGAAGGGGGACGCAGCTACACCTTC.